The 19 T cell receptor beta chains below all came from one sample that was sequenced in a study of graft-versus-host responses after intestinal transplantation. Produced via immunoSEQ multiplex PCR; TCRdb's table is partial and in-frame only. The sample includes approximately 10,000 clones, 30% to 35% seen only once; the top ten take approximately 5.7%. Sequenced here: alloreactive CD4+ T cells from a mixed lymphocyte reaction culture, sampled before transplantation. Subset specified: CFSE-low proliferating T cells sorted from approximately six-day pre-transplant mixed lymphocyte reaction (GvH or HvG direction). Every receptor here comes from a human patient who was an organ donor for intestinal transplantation.

The V call is TRBV6-1, the J call TRBJ1-2, with TRBD1 identical over 9 bases. The junction had 0 bases not matched to a gene; V was cut back by 6 bases and J by 4 bases. The CDR3 is made up of 12 amino acids. Looked up from germline, CDR1 is MNHNS and CDR2 is SASEGT. The CDR3 spells CASRTGGYGYTF. CDR3 bases: TGTGCCAGCAGGACAGGGGGCTATGGCTACACCTTC.

This clone appeared a few times. The chain combines TRBV9 with TRBJ1-6, with 10 bases lining up with TRBD1. Per the germline V gene, CDR1 is SGDLS and CDR2 is YYNGEE. The CDR3 runs 15 residues. Unmatched junction bases numbered 3, after V lost 2 bases and J lost 7 bases. Written as DNA, the CDR3 is TGTGCCAGCAGCGTGGACAGGGGGATCAATTCACCCCTCCACTTT. It specifies CASSVDRGINSPLHF.

J is TRBJ2-7 and V is TRBV6-5; D possibly corresponds to TRBD2 (6 bases). Germline V gene lookup returns CDR1 MNHEY and CDR2 SVGAGI. Trimming left V 3 bases short and J 4 bases short, with 16 bases between. The CDR3 runs to 15 residues. The CDR3 DNA reads as TGTGCCAGCAGTTATTTCCCCCCGGGGGTTTACGAGCAGTACTTC. Translating it yields CASSYFPPGVYEQYF.

This chain uses TRBV9 with TRBJ1-3, with D unresolved. V lost 0 bases and J 0 bases, leaving 7 bases between the germline ends. The germline CDR1 and CDR2 sequences are SGDLS and YYNGEE. CDR3 length equals 15 residues. CDR3 nucleotide sequence: TGTGCCAGCAGCGTAGCTCCGGACTCTGGAAACACCATATATTTT. The encoded protein is CASSVAPDSGNTIYF. Drawing the rest from reference TRBV9 and TRBJ1-3, the complete variable domain is DSGVTQTPKHLITATGQRVTLRCSPRSGDLSVYWYQQSLDQGLQFLIQYYNGEERAKGNILERFSAQQFPDLHSELNLSSLELGDSALYFCASSVAPDSGNTIYFGEGSWLTVV.

The J gene is TRBJ2-1, the V gene TRBV5-1; D perhaps matches TRBD1 (5 bases). The CDR3 loop spans 16 amino acids. The germline gives CDR1 SGHRS, CDR2 YFSETQ. V lost 0 bases, J lost 0 bases, and 10 bases lay in between. CDR3 loop: CASSLVGHRSYNEQFF. The CDR3 nucleotides read TGCGCCAGCAGCTTGGTCGGACACCGCTCCTACAATGAGCAGTTCTTC.

This rearrangement joins TRBV18 to TRBJ2-1; D tentatively fits TRBD1 or TRBD2 (5 bases each). Germline V gives CDR1 KGHSH, CDR2 LQKENI. The CDR3 spans 15 residues. V lost 6 bases to trimming and J lost 4 bases, with 16 bases between them. The CDR3 nucleotides are TGTGCCAGCTCCCGGGACCGGGGCAATTACAATGAGCAGTTCTTC. It encodes CASSRDRGNYNEQFF.

This clone has more than one count but fewer than ten. The chain couples TRBV20-1 to TRBJ1-2; D remains ambiguous. The CDR3 is 11 residues long. CDR1 is DFQATT and CDR2 is SNEGSKA in the germline V gene (reference sequence). V lost 5 bases to trimming and J lost 6 bases, with 10 bases between them. Here the CDR3 DNA reads TGCAGTGCTTTACGGACGGATGGCTACACCTTC. Translating gives CSALRTDGYTF.

This chain uses TRBV11-3 with TRBJ1-6, with D possibly TRBD1 on 6 matching bases. Looked up from germline, CDR1 is SGHNT and CDR2 is YENEEA. CDR3 length: 14 amino acids. Trimming shortened V by 3 bases and J by 8 bases, and 11 bases separated the two germline ends. The CDR3 sequence is CASSLGGRDSPLHF. As DNA, the CDR3 is TGTGCCAGCAGCTTGGGGGGGCGGGATTCACCCCTCCACTTT.

This rearrangement joins TRBV7-2 to TRBJ2-1, with D possibly being TRBD2 (6 bases). CDR3 size: 13 residues. The germline V and J ends were trimmed by 2 bases and 10 bases, with 12 bases remaining between them. Per germline, CDR1 SGHTA and CDR2 FQGNSA. CDR3 sequence (DNA): TGTGCCAGCAGCTTACAAGCGGGCTTGGAGCAGTTCTTC. Protein product: CASSLQAGLEQFF.

The rearrangement uses TRBV2 and TRBJ1-5; weak D call: TRBD1 (6 bases). V was trimmed by 5 bases and J by 8 bases, leaving 10 bases between them. The CDR3 totals 12 residues. From germline, CDR1 is SNHLY and CDR2 FYNNEI. Here the CDR3 reads CASSYRVEPQHF. CDR3 nucleotides: TGTGCCAGCAGTTACAGGGTCGAGCCCCAGCATTTT.

V gene TRBV11-2 combines with J gene TRBJ1-3; unclear D gene. The CDR3 totals 16 residues. Germline V CDR1 and CDR2: SGHAT, FQNNGV. The germline V and J ends were trimmed by 2 bases and 2 bases, with 13 bases remaining between them. The CDR3 protein is CASSLPYSSPGNTIYF. The CDR3 DNA sequence: TGTGCCAGCAGCTTACCGTACAGTTCCCCTGGAAACACCATATATTTT.

V is TRBV29-1 and J is TRBJ2-2; D unresolved. V dropped 7 bases and J dropped 1 base, with 4 bases sitting between them. This CDR3 is 11 amino acids long. Per the germline V gene, CDR1 is SQVTM and CDR2 is ANQGSEA. The CDR3 bases are TGCAGCGCGGAGAACACCGGGGAGCTGTTTTTT. Translating it yields CSAENTGELFF.

This clone appeared a few times. The gene calls are TRBV10-3 and TRBJ1-6, with 7 bases matching TRBD1. CDR1 is ENHRY, CDR2 SYGVKD, per germline. V lost 7 bases, J lost 6 bases, and 9 bases stayed unmatched. This CDR3 has 15 amino acids. CDR3 sequence reads: CAITGDREANSPLHF. Here the CDR3 DNA reads TGTGCCATCACAGGAGACAGGGAAGCTAATTCACCCCTCCACTTT.

V and J are TRBV4-3 and TRBJ1-1, with D tentatively TRBD1 (6 bases). Germline loops: CDR1 LGHNA, CDR2 YSLEER. Trimming cost V 2 bases and J 3 bases, with 13 bases left between them. The CDR3 has 15 residues. In DNA, the CDR3 is TGCGCCAGCAGCCAAATACAGGGTGGGGACACTGAAGCTTTCTTT. It encodes CASSQIQGGDTEAFF.

This clone was seen a handful of times. This chain connects TRBV14 to TRBJ1-1; perhaps TRBD1 as D (5 bases). The CDR3 runs 13 residues. The germline V gene has CDR1 SGHDN and CDR2 FVKESK. Trimming pared 0 bases from V and 3 bases from J, leaving 5 bases between. CDR3 nucleotides: TGTGCCAGCAGCCAAGACAGGGACACTGAAGCTTTCTTT. Its protein is CASSQDRDTEAFF.

The genes are TRBV9 and TRBJ2-5; perhaps D is TRBD1 or TRBD2 (5 bases each). Looked up from germline, CDR1 is SGDLS and CDR2 is YYNGEE. V was shortened by 0 bases and J by 2 bases, with 14 bases between the two germline ends. CDR3 size: 16 residues. The CDR3 DNA follows: TGTGCCAGCAGCGTAGCTACGACGAGGGGACAAGAGACCCAGTACTTC. Translation: CASSVATTRGQETQYF.

This clone occurred a few times. The chain employs TRBV2 and TRBJ1-3; D not resolved. The V gene's germline CDR1 is SNHLY and CDR2 FYNNEI. The CDR3 has 14 amino acids. V lost 5 bases and J lost 0, with 8 bases in between. CDR3 sequence: CASSYTASGNTIYF. The CDR3, as DNA: TGTGCCAGCAGTTATACAGCCTCTGGAAACACCATATATTTT.

The genes are TRBV18 and TRBJ2-3; D remains ambiguous. Germline CDR1 reads KGHSH; CDR2 reads LQKENI. The CDR3 is made up of 13 amino acids. V was pared by 3 bases and J by 0 bases, with 4 bases between. CDR3 sequence reads: CASSPTSTDTQYF. As DNA, the CDR3 is TGTGCCAGCTCACCGACTAGCACAGATACGCAGTATTTT.

This clone was seen just once. V gene TRBV6-5 combines with J gene TRBJ2-1, with TRBD2 matching 8 bases. The germline V gene encodes CDR1 MNHEY and CDR2 SVGAGI. J lost 3 bases, V lost 10 bases, and 11 bases had no gene match. CDR3 length equals 15 residues. The CDR3 region has the DNA TGTGCCACCTCTACCGCGGGGGGTTTCTACAATGAGCAGTTCTTC. Translated, it gives CATSTAGGFYNEQFF.